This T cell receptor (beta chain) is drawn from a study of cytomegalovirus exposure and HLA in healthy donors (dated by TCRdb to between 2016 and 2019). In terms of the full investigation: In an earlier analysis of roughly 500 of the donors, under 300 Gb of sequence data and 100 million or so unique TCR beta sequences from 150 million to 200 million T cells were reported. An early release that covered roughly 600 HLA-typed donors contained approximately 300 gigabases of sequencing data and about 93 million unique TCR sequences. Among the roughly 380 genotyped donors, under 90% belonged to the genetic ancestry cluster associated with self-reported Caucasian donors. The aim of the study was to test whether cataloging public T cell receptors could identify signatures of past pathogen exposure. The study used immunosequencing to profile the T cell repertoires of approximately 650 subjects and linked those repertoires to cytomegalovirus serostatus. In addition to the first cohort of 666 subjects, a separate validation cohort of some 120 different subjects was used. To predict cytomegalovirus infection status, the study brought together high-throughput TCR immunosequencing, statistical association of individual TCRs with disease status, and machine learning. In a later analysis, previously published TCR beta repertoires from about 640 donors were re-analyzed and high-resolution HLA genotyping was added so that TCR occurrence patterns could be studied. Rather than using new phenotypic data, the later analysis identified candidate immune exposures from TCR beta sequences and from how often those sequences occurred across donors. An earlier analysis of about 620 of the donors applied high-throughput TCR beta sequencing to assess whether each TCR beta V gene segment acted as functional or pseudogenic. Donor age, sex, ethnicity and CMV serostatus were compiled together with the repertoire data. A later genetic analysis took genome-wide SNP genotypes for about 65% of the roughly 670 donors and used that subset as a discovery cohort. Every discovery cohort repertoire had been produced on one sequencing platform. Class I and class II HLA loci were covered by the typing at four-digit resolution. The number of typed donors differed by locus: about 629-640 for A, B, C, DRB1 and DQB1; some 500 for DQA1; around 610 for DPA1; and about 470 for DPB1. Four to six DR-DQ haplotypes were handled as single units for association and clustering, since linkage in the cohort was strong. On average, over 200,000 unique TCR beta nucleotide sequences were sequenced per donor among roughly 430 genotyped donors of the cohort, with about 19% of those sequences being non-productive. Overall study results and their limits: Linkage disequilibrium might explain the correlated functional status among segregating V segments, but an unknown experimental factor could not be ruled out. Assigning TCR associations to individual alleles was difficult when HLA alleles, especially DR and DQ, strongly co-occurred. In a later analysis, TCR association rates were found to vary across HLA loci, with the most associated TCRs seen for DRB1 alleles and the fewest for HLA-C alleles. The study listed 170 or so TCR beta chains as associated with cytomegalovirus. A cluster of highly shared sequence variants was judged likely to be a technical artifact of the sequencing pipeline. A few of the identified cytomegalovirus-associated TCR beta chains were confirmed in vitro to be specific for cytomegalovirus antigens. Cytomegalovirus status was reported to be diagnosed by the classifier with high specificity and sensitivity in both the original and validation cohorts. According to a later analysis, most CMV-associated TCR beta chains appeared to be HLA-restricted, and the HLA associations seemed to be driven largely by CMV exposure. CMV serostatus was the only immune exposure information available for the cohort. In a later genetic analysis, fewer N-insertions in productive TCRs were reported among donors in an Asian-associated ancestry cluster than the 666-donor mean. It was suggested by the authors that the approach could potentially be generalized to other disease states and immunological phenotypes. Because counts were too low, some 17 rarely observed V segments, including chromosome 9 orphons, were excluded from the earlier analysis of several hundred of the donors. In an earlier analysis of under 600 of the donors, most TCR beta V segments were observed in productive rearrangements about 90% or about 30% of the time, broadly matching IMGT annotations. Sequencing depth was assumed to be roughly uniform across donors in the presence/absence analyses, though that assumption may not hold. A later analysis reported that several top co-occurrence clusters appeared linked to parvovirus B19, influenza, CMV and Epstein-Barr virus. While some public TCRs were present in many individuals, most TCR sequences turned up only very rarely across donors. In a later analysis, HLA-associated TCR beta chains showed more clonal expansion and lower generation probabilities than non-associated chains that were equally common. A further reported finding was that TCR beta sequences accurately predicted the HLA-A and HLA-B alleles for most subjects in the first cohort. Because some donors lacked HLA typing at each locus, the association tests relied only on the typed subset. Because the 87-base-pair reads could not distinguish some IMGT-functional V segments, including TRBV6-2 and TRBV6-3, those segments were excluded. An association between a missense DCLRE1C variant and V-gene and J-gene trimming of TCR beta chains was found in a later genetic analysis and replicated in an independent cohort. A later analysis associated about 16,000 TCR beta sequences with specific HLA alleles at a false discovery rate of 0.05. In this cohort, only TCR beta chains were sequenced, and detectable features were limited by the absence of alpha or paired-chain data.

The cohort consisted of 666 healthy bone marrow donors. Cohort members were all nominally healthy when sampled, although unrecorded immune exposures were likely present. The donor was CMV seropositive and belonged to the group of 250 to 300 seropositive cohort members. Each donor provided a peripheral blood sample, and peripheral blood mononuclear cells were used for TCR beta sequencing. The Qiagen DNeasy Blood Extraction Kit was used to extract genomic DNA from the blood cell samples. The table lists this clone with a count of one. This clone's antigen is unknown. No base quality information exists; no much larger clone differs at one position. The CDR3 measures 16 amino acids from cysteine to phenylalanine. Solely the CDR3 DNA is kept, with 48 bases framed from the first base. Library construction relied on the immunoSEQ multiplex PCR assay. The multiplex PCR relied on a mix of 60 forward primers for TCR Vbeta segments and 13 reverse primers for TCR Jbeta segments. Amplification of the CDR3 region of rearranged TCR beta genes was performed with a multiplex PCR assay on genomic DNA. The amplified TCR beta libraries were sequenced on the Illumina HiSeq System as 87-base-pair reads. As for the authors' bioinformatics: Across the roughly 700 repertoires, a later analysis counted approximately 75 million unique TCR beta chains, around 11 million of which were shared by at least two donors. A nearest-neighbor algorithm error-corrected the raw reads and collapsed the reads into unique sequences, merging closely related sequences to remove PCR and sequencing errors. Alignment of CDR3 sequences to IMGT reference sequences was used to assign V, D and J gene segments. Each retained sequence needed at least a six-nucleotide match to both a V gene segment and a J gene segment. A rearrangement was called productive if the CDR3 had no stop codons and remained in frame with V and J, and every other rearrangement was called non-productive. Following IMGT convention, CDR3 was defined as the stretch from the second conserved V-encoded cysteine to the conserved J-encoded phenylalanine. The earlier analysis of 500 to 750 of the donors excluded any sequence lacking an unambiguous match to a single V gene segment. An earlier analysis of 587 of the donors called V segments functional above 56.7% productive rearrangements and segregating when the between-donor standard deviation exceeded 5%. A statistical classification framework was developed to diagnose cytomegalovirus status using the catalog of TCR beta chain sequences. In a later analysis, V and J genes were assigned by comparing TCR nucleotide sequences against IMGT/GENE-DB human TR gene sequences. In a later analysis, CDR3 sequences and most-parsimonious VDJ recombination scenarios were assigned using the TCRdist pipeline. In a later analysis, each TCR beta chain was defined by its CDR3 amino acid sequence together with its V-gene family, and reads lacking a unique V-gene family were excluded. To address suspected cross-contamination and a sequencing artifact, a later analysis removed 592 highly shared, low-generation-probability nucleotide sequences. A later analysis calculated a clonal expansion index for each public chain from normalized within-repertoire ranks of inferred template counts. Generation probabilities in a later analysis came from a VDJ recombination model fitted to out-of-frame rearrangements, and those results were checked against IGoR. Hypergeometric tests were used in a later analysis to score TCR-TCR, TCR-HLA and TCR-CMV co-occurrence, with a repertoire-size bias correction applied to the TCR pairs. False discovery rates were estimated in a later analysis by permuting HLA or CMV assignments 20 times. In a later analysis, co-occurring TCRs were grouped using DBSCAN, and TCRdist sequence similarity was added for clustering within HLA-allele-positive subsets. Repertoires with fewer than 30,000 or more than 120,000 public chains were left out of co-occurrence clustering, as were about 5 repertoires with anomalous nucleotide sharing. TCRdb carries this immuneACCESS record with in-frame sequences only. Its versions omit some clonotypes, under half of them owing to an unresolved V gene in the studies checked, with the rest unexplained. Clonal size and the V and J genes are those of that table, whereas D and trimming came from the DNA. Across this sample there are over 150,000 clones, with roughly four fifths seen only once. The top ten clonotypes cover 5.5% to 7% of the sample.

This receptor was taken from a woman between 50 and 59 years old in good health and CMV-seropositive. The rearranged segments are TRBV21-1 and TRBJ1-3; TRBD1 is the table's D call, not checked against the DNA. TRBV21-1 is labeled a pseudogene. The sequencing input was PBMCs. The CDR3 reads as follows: CASSKGQVFPGNTIYF. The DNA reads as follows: TGTGCCAGCAGCAAAGGTCAGGTATTCCCCGGAAACACCATATATTTT.